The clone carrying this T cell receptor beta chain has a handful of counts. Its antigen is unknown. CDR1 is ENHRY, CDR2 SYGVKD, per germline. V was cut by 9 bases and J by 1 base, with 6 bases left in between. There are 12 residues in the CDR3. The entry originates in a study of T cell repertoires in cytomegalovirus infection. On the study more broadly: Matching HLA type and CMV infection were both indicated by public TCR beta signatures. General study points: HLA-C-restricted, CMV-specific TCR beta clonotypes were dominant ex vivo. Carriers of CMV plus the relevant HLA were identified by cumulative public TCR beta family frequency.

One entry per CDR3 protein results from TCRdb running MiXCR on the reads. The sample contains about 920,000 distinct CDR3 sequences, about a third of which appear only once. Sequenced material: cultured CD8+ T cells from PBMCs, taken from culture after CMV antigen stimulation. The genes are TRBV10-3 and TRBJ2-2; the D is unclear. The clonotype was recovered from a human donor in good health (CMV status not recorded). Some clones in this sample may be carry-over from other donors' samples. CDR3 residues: CAIQRNTGELFF. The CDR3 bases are TGTGCCATTCAGCGGAACACCGGGGAGCTGTTTTTT.